The 27 T cell receptor beta chains below all came from one sample that was sequenced in a study of Ad26.COV2.S vaccination and SARS-CoV-2 variants. Treatment of the sample: 15 to 20 received Ad26.COV2.S at low or high dose, single or two shots; about 5 received placebo; per-sample allocation not given. Material that was analyzed had been drawn on day 63 after the first vaccine or placebo injection. Profiling relied on immunoSEQ multiplex PCR, and the TCRdb table lists in-frame clones only, not all of them. This table has roughly 400,000 clones, roughly 87% appearing once. The sequences come from peripheral blood, collected in a trial of Ad26.COV2.S vaccine versus placebo. These receptors all come from a person between 18 and 60 years old who received the Ad26.COV2.S COVID-19 vaccine or a placebo.

This clone appeared once. The chain couples TRBV3-1 (or the pseudogene TRBV3-2) to TRBJ2-1, with TRBD2 identical over 10 bases. The length of the CDR3 is 17 residues. Unmatched junction bases numbered 8, after V lost 2 bases and J lost 4 bases. The V gene's germline CDR1 is LGHDT and CDR2 YNNKEL (reference sequence). The CDR3 spells CASSQRTSGPGYNEQFF. CDR3 nucleotides: TGTGCCAGCAGCCAACGGACTAGCGGCCCGGGATACAATGAGCAGTTCTTC.

The chain employs TRBV4-1 and TRBJ2-7; tentative D call: TRBD2 (5 bases). The CDR3 has 10 residues. The ends were cut back, 4 bases at V and 12 bases at J, with 10 bases in the middle. CDR1 MGHRA and CDR2 YSYEKL come from the germline V gene. The CDR3 nucleotides are TGCGCCAGCAGCCGGACCGAGGGGTACTTC. The encoded protein is CASSRTEGYF.

The V gene is TRBV28, the J gene TRBJ2-7; tentatively, D is TRBD1 (5 bases). The V end was cut by 2 bases, the J end by 2 bases, with 13 bases between. This CDR3 comprises 15 residues. Germline V CDR1 and CDR2: MDHEN, SYDVKM. CDR3 amino acids: CASSLPGSGTYEQYF. The CDR3 coding sequence is TGTGCCAGCAGTTTACCAGGTTCAGGGACCTACGAGCAGTACTTC. The full variable domain, in which reference TRBV28 and TRBJ2-7 provide the parts outside the CDR3, is DVKVTQSSRYLVKRTGEKVFLECVQDMDHENMFWYRQDPGLGLRLIYFSYDVKMKEKGDIPEGYSVSREKKERFSLILESASTNQTSMYLCASSLPGSGTYEQYFGPGTRLTVT.

The J gene is TRBJ2-1, the V gene TRBV27, with TRBD2 identical over 11 bases. The CDR3 loop spans 15 amino acids. Germline trimming cut 5 bases from V and 9 bases from J; bases unmatched to any gene: 9. Germline loops: CDR1 MNHEY, CDR2 SMNVEV (reference sequence). CDR3 sequence (DNA): TGTGCCAGCAGTATAGCGGGAGGGCCCTCGGGTGAGCAGTTCTTC. Residues: CASSIAGGPSGEQFF.

The chain joins TRBV10-3 to TRBJ1-1, with D perhaps matching TRBD1 (6 bases). This CDR3 is 16 amino acids long. The V gene lost 0 bases and the J gene lost 1 base, with 12 bases spanning the gap. Germline V gene sequence: CDR1 ENHRY, CDR2 SYGVKD. In DNA, the CDR3 is TGTGCCATCAGTGAGTCCACAGGGCGAGGGAACACTGAAGCTTTCTTT. Translation: CAISESTGRGNTEAFF.

The chain carries TRBV13 and TRBJ1-6, with 8 nucleotides matching TRBD1. V dropped 4 bases and J dropped 6; count of bases not matched to a gene: 5. Germline lookup yields CDR1 PRHDT and CDR2 FYEKMQ (reference sequence). The CDR3 runs to 15 residues. The CDR3: CASSSQGVTNSPLHF. Written as DNA, the CDR3 is TGTGCCAGCAGCTCACAGGGGGTGACTAATTCACCCCTCCACTTT.

This clone was seen a single time. This chain uses TRBV12-3 or TRBV12-4 with TRBJ2-1, with a possible D match to TRBD1 (5 bases). The V gene lost 6 bases and the J gene lost 7 bases, with 10 bases spanning the gap. This CDR3 is built from 12 residues. CDR3 region: CASSSAGNEQFF. CDR3 nucleotide sequence: TGTGCCAGCAGCAGCGCAGGGAATGAGCAGTTCTTC.

The chain links TRBV19 to TRBJ2-3, with D perhaps being TRBD1 or TRBD2 (5 bases each). The CDR3 consists of 13 residues. CDR1 is LNHDA, CDR2 SQIVND, per germline (reference sequence). V lost 1 base to trimming and J lost 7 bases, with 9 bases between them. Here the CDR3 reads CASSIAGPNTQYF. For the CDR3, the DNA is TGTGCCAGTAGTATAGCGGGGCCCAATACGCAGTATTTT.

The rearrangement uses TRBV13 and TRBJ2-1, with TRBD2 matching 16 bases. This CDR3 comprises 18 residues. The trim removed 2 bases at V and 2 bases at J, leaving 3 bases unmatched. CDR1 is PRHDT and CDR2 is FYEKMQ in the germline V gene (reference sequence). CDR3 loop: CASSLKGLAGGPYNEQFF. The CDR3 DNA sequence: TGTGCCAGCAGCTTAAAGGGACTAGCGGGAGGGCCCTACAATGAGCAGTTCTTC. Supplemented by reference TRBV13 and TRBJ2-1, the full variable domain reads AAGVIQSPRHLIKEKRETATLKCYPIPRHDTVYWYQQGPGQDPQFLISFYEKMQSDKGSIPDRFSAQQFSDYHSELNMSSLELGDSALYFCASSLKGLAGGPYNEQFFGPGTRLTVL.

The table lists this clone with a count of one. The V call is TRBV7-3, the J call TRBJ2-2; no clear D gene. V was trimmed by 7 bases and J by 3 bases, leaving 12 bases between them. The CDR3 spans 14 residues. Germline loops: CDR1 SGHTA, CDR2 FQGTGA. CDR3 sequence reads: CASTAGPDTGELFF. The CDR3 DNA follows: TGTGCCAGCACCGCCGGCCCGGACACCGGGGAGCTGTTTTTT. The full variable domain, with the rest looked up from reference TRBV7-3 and TRBJ2-2, is GAGVSQTPSNKVTEKGKYVELRCDPISGHTALYWYRQSLGQGPEFLIYFQGTGAADDSGLPNDRFFAVRPEGSVSTLKIQRTERGDSAVYLCASTAGPDTGELFFGEGSRLTVL.

The chain recombines TRBV18 with TRBJ2-7, with 10 bases identical to TRBD2. The ends lost 6 bases at V and 1 base at J; junction bases unmatched: 9. CDR1 and CDR2 (germline): KGHSH, LQKENI. This CDR3 is 16 amino acids long. As DNA, the CDR3 is TGTGCCAGCTCTCCCTTAGCGGGAGGTCAATCCTACGAGCAGTACTTC. Translating it yields CASSPLAGGQSYEQYF. The full variable domain, rest sourced from reference TRBV18 and TRBJ2-7, is NAGVMQNPRHLVRRRGQEARLRCSPMKGHSHVYWYRQLPEEGLKFMVYLQKENIIDESGMPKERFSAEFPKEGPSILRIQQVVRGDSAAYFCASSPLAGGQSYEQYFGPGTRLTVT.

About this clone: The junction departs from germline at one end; a sequencing error may be responsible. The chain has TRBV7-2 and TRBJ2-1, with D perhaps TRBD1 or TRBD2 (5 bases each). CDR1 and CDR2 from the germline V gene are SGHTA and FQGNSA. The length of the CDR3 is 12 residues. The CDR3 DNA is TGTGCCAGCAGCTTAGGAGGGGTTGAGGAGTTCTTC. Residues: CASSLGGVEEFF.

The chain uses TRBV11-2 and TRBJ1-1; D gene ambiguous. Germline V gene sequence: CDR1 SGHAT, CDR2 FQNNGV. V was trimmed by 1 base and J by 4 bases, leaving 7 bases between them. The length of the CDR3 is 13 residues. CDR3 nucleotide sequence: TGTGCCAGCAGCTTAGGGGCGCGCACTGAAGCTTTCTTT. It yields the protein CASSLGARTEAFF.

The sample holds a few counts of this clone. The chain employs TRBV4-1 and TRBJ1-3; D call uncertain. V was clipped by 6 bases and J by 0 bases, with 12 bases between them. There are 15 residues in the CDR3. Germline V gene data show CDR1 as MGHRA and CDR2 as YSYEKL. In DNA form, the CDR3 reads TGCGCCAGCAGAGCGCCAGAGAACTCTGGAAACACCATATATTTT. Translated: CASRAPENSGNTIYF.

V usage is TRBV11-2 and J usage is TRBJ2-1, with D perhaps TRBD2 (6 bases). Germline V gene sequence: CDR1 SGHAT, CDR2 FQNNGV. The CDR3 extends over 12 amino acids. Trimming stripped 4 bases from V and 9 bases from J, with 10 bases between. Here the CDR3 DNA reads TGTGCCAGCAGCTCTGGGGGGACTGAGCAGTTCTTC. Translating it yields CASSSGGTEQFF.

Turning to this clone: The same CDR3 also results from other DNA sequences found in this sample. The rearrangement uses TRBV27 and TRBJ2-7; the D is unclear. V was trimmed by 4 bases and J by 0 bases, leaving 1 base between them. Germline V gene sequence: CDR1 MNHEY, CDR2 SMNVEV (reference sequence). This CDR3 spans 11 amino acids. CDR3 sequence (DNA): TGTGCCAGCAGTTCCTCCTACGAGCAGTACTTC. Protein sequence: CASSSSYEQYF.

The rearrangement uses TRBV3-1 (or the pseudogene TRBV3-2) and TRBJ2-2, with 8 positions matching TRBD2. With 3 bases clipped from V and 4 bases from J, the junction kept 7 bases outside the gene matches. CDR1 and CDR2 from the germline V gene are LGHDT and YNNKEL (reference sequence). The CDR3 runs to 16 residues. CDR3 sequence: CASSHRSSGFTGELFF. CDR3 sequence (DNA): TGTGCCAGCAGCCACCGCTCTAGCGGGTTCACCGGGGAGCTGTTTTTT.

The rearrangement joins TRBV28 to TRBJ1-1; 8 nucleotides match TRBD1. The V gene's germline CDR1 is MDHEN and CDR2 SYDVKM. V lost 3 bases, J lost 4 bases, and 10 bases stayed unmatched. The CDR3 is made up of 16 amino acids. The CDR3 bases are TGTGCCAGCAGTTTTGAGCGCCGGACAGGGACCACTGAAGCTTTCTTT. Translation gives CASSFERRTGTTEAFF.

The J gene is TRBJ1-2, the V gene TRBV5-1; 12 bases match TRBD1. The germline CDR1 and CDR2 sequences are SGHRS and YFSETQ. The CDR3 spans 17 residues. The V gene end was trimmed by 1 base and the J gene end by 4 bases; junction bases not matched to a gene: 8. The DNA for the CDR3 is TGCGCCAGCAGCTTGAGGGGGACAGGGGGCGAACTCTATGGCTACACCTTC. Protein product: CASSLRGTGGELYGYTF.

About this clone itself: Distinct nucleotide sequences in the sample also encode this CDR3. J is TRBJ1-2 and V is TRBV29-1; weak D call: TRBD1 (5 bases). Germline V CDR1 and CDR2: SQVTM, ANQGSEA. This CDR3 spans 12 amino acids. V lost 1 base and J lost 4, with 7 bases in between. The CDR3 spells CSVEGDSYGYTF. CDR3 nucleotides: TGCAGCGTTGAAGGGGACTCCTATGGCTACACCTTC.

The sample holds one count of this clone. This chain uses TRBV28 with TRBJ2-7; D is perhaps TRBD2 (5 bases). Germline lookup yields CDR1 MDHEN and CDR2 SYDVKM. The V gene lost 6 bases and the J gene lost 3 bases, with 18 bases spanning the gap. The CDR3 spans 15 residues. CDR3 sequence reads: CASSFGVEYGYEQYF. CDR3 bases: TGTGCCAGCAGCTTCGGGGTGGAGTATGGCTACGAGCAGTACTTC.

Here the CDR3 reads CASSSKDREDEKLFF. The CDR3 DNA reads TGTGCCAGCAGCTCAAAGGACAGGGAGGATGAAAAACTGTTTTTT. The chain is built from TRBV11-2 and TRBJ1-4; TRBD1 agrees at 8 bases. In germline, CDR1 is SGHAT, CDR2 FQNNGV. The trim removed 4 bases at V and 6 bases at J, leaving 7 bases unmatched. The CDR3 runs 15 residues.

In this sample, this clone turned up many times. The chain recombines TRBV27 with TRBJ1-5; 9 bases fit TRBD1. The CDR3 extends over 15 amino acids. The germline gives CDR1 MNHEY, CDR2 SMNVEV (reference sequence). V was pared by 3 bases and J by 3 bases, with 3 bases of the junction left unmatched. CDR3 DNA sequence: TGTGCCAGCAGTTTGGGACAGGGTCCCAATCAGCCCCAGCATTTT. It specifies CASSLGQGPNQPQHF.

The V and J genes are TRBV20-1 and TRBJ2-7; D gene uncertain. The CDR3 contains 17 residues. Trimming removed 3 bases at V and 2 bases at J, with 23 bases between. The germline V gene has CDR1 DFQATT and CDR2 SNEGSKA (reference sequence). In DNA form, the CDR3 reads TGCAGTGCTAGTGAACCCTTCCGTGAGCCTAAGGCCTACGAGCAGTACTTC. This encodes CSASEPFREPKAYEQYF.

This clone occurred once. Other DNA sequences of this sample code for an identical CDR3. The chain recombines TRBV20-1 with TRBJ1-5; no clear D. V lost 3 bases, J lost 2 bases, and 5 bases lay in between. The CDR3 contains 12 residues. Germline CDR1 reads DFQATT; CDR2 reads SNEGSKA (reference sequence). The CDR3 DNA sequence: TGCAGTGCTAGTACCGGCAATCAGCCCCAGCATTTT. This codes for CSASTGNQPQHF.

V is TRBV28 and J is TRBJ2-1; 14 bases agree with TRBD2. V shed 6 bases and J 9 bases; nucleotides not matched to a gene: 13. This CDR3 spans 17 amino acids. Looked up from germline, CDR1 is MDHEN and CDR2 is SYDVKM. The CDR3 region is CASRGTSGGPDVGEQFF. DNA for the CDR3: TGTGCCAGCAGAGGGACTAGCGGGGGTCCTGACGTCGGTGAGCAGTTCTTC.

The chain carries TRBV19 and TRBJ1-1, with a weak D call TRBD1 (5 bases). Germline CDR1 is LNHDA and CDR2 is SQIVND (reference sequence). This CDR3 has 14 amino acids. Deletions cut 2 bases from V and 4 bases from J, with 11 bases between. CDR3 nucleotide sequence: TGTGCCAGTAGTATAATTGGGACGGGCACTGAAGCTTTCTTT. It yields the protein CASSIIGTGTEAFF.